Below, one T cell receptor beta chain is given with its context. Its antigen is unidentified. This record comes from a study of neurological immune-mediated disorders. Study-level points and caveats: The expanded clones of different subjects shared no CDR3 amino acid sequences (suggesting private repertoires in all groups).

5'RACE employing 10-nucleotide random UMIs yielded the cDNA. Over 160 million TCR-beta sequences, together covering 15-18 subjects, were produced by every individual sequencing run that was carried out. Each CDR3 protein is one row after TCRdb ran MiXCR on the 5' RACE reads. Here the sample spans fewer than 20,000 distinct CDR3 sequences, 25% to 30% being singletons. The sequence derives from a man aged 45-60 years with HTLV-1-associated myelopathy (HAM/TSP). The sample comprised PBMCs.

CDR3: CASSYSTGTAYEQYF. DNA of the CDR3: TGTGCCAGCAGTTACTCTACCGGGACAGCCTACGAGCAGTACTTC. The chain couples TRBV6-6 to TRBJ2-7; 7 positions match TRBD1. Germline lookup yields CDR1 MNHNY and CDR2 SVGAGI (reference sequence). The CDR3 sequence is 15 residues long. The J segment lost 2 bases and the V segment lost 0 bases, leaving 4 bases of the junction unmatched.